Below, 30 T cell receptor beta chains from the same sample are listed, as sequenced in a study of response to subunit inactivated influenza vaccine listed by TCRdb under 2018. Receptors were amplified or captured by RT-PCR. The instrument given in TCRdb is Illumina HiSeq 2500. TCRdb reprocessed the public reads (quality trimming at Q25 with fastp, clone calling with MiXCR) and kept in-frame beta chains. Records with the same CDR3 protein are collapsed into one entry carrying the most frequent genes and DNA. In this sample the table shows a few hundred thousand distinct CDR3 sequences, over 20% of which occur a single time. The ten largest clonotypes hold about a tenth of the sample. Sample: PBMCs from blood, taken about 20 months after vaccination. Source of these receptors: a man in his fifties or sixties who received an inactivated influenza vaccine. Donor details come from another sample of the same person, matched by shared clones.

The table lists this clonotype with a few counts. V and J are TRBV29-1 and TRBJ2-5; 7 positions agree with TRBD1. The CDR3 loop spans 16 amino acids. Germline loops: CDR1 SQVTM, CDR2 ANQGSEA. The V and J ends lost 6 bases and 4 bases, in that order; junction bases with no gene match: 17. CDR3 nucleotide sequence: TGCAGCGTCCCTTCGACAGGGTGGGTTCTGGGAGAGACCCAGTACTTC. Translated, it gives CSVPSTGWVLGETQYF.

The chain recombines TRBV29-1 with TRBJ2-1, with D perhaps TRBD2 (6 bases). Germline V gives CDR1 SQVTM, CDR2 ANQGSEA. Trimming stripped 1 base from V and 6 bases from J, with 7 bases between. CDR3 length equals 12 residues. CDR3 amino acids: CSVEVGGNEQFF. CDR3 coding DNA: TGCAGCGTTGAAGTGGGGGGCAATGAGCAGTTCTTC.

This rearrangement joins TRBV28 to TRBJ1-1; no clear D gene. The germline V and J ends were trimmed by 0 bases and 1 base, with 6 bases remaining between them. Germline V gene lookup returns CDR1 MDHEN and CDR2 SYDVKM. The CDR3 runs to 14 residues. Here the CDR3 reads CASSLWTPNTEAFF. DNA for the CDR3: TGTGCCAGCAGTTTATGGACCCCGAACACTGAAGCTTTCTTT.

J is TRBJ2-1 and V is TRBV12-3 or TRBV12-4; 8 bases are shared with TRBD2. This CDR3 has 13 amino acids. V gave up 6 bases and J gave up 9 bases; unmatched junction bases: 7. CDR3 in amino acids: CASSRSGGGEQFF. The CDR3, as DNA: TGTGCCAGCAGCCGATCGGGAGGGGGTGAGCAGTTCTTC.

The chain joins TRBV3-1 to TRBJ1-2; D ambiguous. The CDR3 has 15 residues. V was clipped by 4 bases and J by 0 bases, with 12 bases between them. CDR1 LGHDT and CDR2 YNNKEL come from the germline V gene (reference sequence). Written as DNA, the CDR3 is TGTGCCAGCAGCCGCTTCAGAAGTTCTAACTATGGCTACACCTTC. Amino acids: CASSRFRSSNYGYTF. Filled out from reference TRBV3-1 and TRBJ1-2, the complete variable domain reads DTAVSQTPKYLVTQMGNDKSIKCEQNLGHDTMYWYKQDSKKFLKIMFSYNNKELIINETVPNRFSPKSPDKAHLNLHINSLELGDSAVYFCASSRFRSSNYGYTFGSGTRLTVV.

The chain uses TRBV5-5 and TRBJ1-4; no firm D call. V shed 0 bases and J shed 7 bases, with 7 bases lying between them. Germline V CDR1 and CDR2: SGHKS, YYEKEE (reference sequence). The CDR3 spans 13 residues. CDR3 sequence (DNA): TGTGCCAGCAGCTTGGTATGGCTTGAAAAACTGTTTTTT. The encoded protein is CASSLVWLEKLFF.

This clonotype has more than one count but fewer than ten. V and J are TRBV30 and TRBJ1-5; no definite D call. CDR3 length equals 13 residues. Trimming shortened V by 1 base and J by 6 bases, and 10 bases separated the two germline ends. Germline values: CDR1 GTSNPN, CDR2 SVGIG (reference sequence). CDR3 DNA sequence: TGTGCCTGGAGTGGAGGAGGGTCTCAGCCCCAGCATTTT. Translation: CAWSGGGSQPQHF.

The rearrangement joins TRBV4-1 to TRBJ1-2; perhaps TRBD1 as D (5 bases). The CDR3 runs 15 residues. Trimming removed 1 base at V and 2 bases at J, with 11 bases between. Germline values: CDR1 MGHRA, CDR2 YSYEKL. The CDR3 reads CASSQVLQANYGYTF. The CDR3 DNA reads TGCGCCAGCAGCCAAGTGTTACAGGCCAACTATGGCTACACCTTC.

The rearrangement uses TRBV29-1 and TRBJ2-4; 7 bases are shared with TRBD1. V shed 8 bases, J shed 4 bases, and the junction held 5 bases outside the gene matches. The CDR3 is 12 residues long. Germline V gene lookup returns CDR1 SQVTM and CDR2 ANQGSEA. DNA of the CDR3: TGCAGCACCGGGGACAGTAAAAACATTCAGTACTTC. Protein product: CSTGDSKNIQYF.

The genes are TRBV9 and TRBJ2-3; D assignment may be TRBD1 or TRBD2 (5 bases each). Germline V gene data show CDR1 as SGDLS and CDR2 as YYNGEE. CDR3 length equals 16 residues. Trimming shortened V by 3 bases and J by 2 bases, and 16 bases separated the two germline ends. The DNA for the CDR3 is TGTGCCAGCAGCGCCGGGGCTGGCAGTCCCACAGATACGCAGTATTTT. Translating gives CASSAGAGSPTDTQYF.

Ten or more counts support this clonotype. The chain combines TRBV12-3 or TRBV12-4 with TRBJ1-5; TRBD1 matches 9 bases. The V gene end was trimmed by 5 bases and the J gene end by 6 bases; junction bases not matched to a gene: 5. The CDR3 extends over 14 amino acids. This chain's CDR3 is CASSRQGGLQPQHF. Written as DNA, the CDR3 is TGTGCCAGCAGTCGACAGGGGGGGCTTCAGCCCCAGCATTTT.

This clonotype showed up just a few times. The V gene is TRBV16, the J gene TRBJ1-2, with a tentative D call TRBD1 (6 bases). With 3 bases removed from V and 8 bases from J, the gap between germline ends came to 16 bases. The CDR3 runs to 14 residues. CDR1 is KGHSY and CDR2 is FQNENV in the germline V gene. The CDR3 spells CASSHETGSVGYTF. In DNA, the CDR3 is TGTGCCAGCAGCCACGAAACAGGGTCCGTCGGCTACACCTTC. The whole variable domain, filled in from reference TRBV16 and TRBJ1-2, reads GEEVAQTPKHLVRGEGQKAKLYCAPIKGHSYVFWYQQVLKNEFKFLISFQNENVFDETGMPKERFSAKCLPNSPCSLEIQATKLEDSAVYFCASSHETGSVGYTFGSGTRLTVV.

The sample holds many counts of this clonotype. This sequence joins TRBV7-8 and TRBJ1-5, with D perhaps matching TRBD1 (5 bases). The CDR3 extends over 14 amino acids. CDR1 SGHVS and CDR2 FQNEAQ come from the germline V gene. Trimming cost V 4 bases and J 5 bases, with 12 bases left between them. CDR3 coding DNA: TGTGCCAGCAGCTATTCGGGGGAATATCAGCCCCAGCATTTT. It translates to CASSYSGEYQPQHF.

At least ten counts were recorded for this clonotype. The J gene is TRBJ1-4, the V gene TRBV25-1, with 9 bases that match TRBD1. CDR3 length: 15 residues. Germline assignment: CDR1 MGHDK and CDR2 SYGVNS. Unmatched junction bases numbered 6, after V lost 10 bases and J lost 0 bases. The DNA of the CDR3 is TGTGCCACCGGACAGGGGACCGCAACTAATGAAAAACTGTTTTTT. Translation: CATGQGTATNEKLFF.

The CDR3 region is CASGTGAANTGELFF. The CDR3, as DNA: TGTGCCAGCGGGACAGGGGCAGCGAACACCGGGGAGCTGTTTTTT. This chain connects TRBV5-6 to TRBJ2-2; TRBD1 agrees at 10 bases. J lost 0 bases, V lost 7 bases, and 3 bases had no gene match. Germline-derived CDR1 and CDR2 are SGHDT and YYEEEE. This CDR3 region has 15 residues.

This clonotype has ten or more counts. The chain couples TRBV4-3 to TRBJ1-1; D is undetermined. The ends were cut back, 0 bases at V and 1 base at J, with 9 bases in the middle. CDR3 length equals 15 residues. Germline V gives CDR1 LGHNA, CDR2 YSLEER. Here the CDR3 DNA reads TGCGCCAGCAGCCAAGACGGCCAGCCGAACACTGAAGCTTTCTTT. Its protein product is CASSQDGQPNTEAFF.

This clonotype was seen a handful of times. The rearrangement links TRBV10-3 to TRBJ1-6; weak D call: TRBD1 (5 bases). Germline-derived CDR1 and CDR2 are ENHRY and SYGVKD. The germline V and J ends were trimmed by 4 bases and 5 bases, with 9 bases remaining between them. The length of the CDR3 is 14 residues. The CDR3 DNA follows: TGTGCCATCAGTGTGGACACCGATAATTCACCCCTCCACTTT. This codes for CAISVDTDNSPLHF.

A few counts support this clonotype. The chain carries TRBV28 and TRBJ1-5, with D unresolved. The V and J ends lost 2 bases and 7 bases respectively, with 15 bases between them. The CDR3 consists of 15 residues. Germline V gene data show CDR1 as MDHEN and CDR2 as SYDVKM. The CDR3 sequence is CASSLTYRVGQPQHF. CDR3 in DNA: TGTGCCAGCAGTTTAACTTACCGGGTGGGCCAGCCCCAGCATTTT.

Comments on this clonotype: A junction end diverges from the germline sequence, so it may reflect a read error. CDR3 sequence (DNA): TGTGCCAGCAGTTCGGGACAGTCAAACTCCTGTAATTCACCCCTCCACTTT. It translates to CASSSGQSNSCNSPLHF. The rearrangement links TRBV6-5 to TRBJ1-6, with TRBD1 matching over 7 bases. Germline lookup yields CDR1 MNHEY and CDR2 SVGAGI. The CDR3 sequence is 17 residues long.

This clonotype appeared a few times. This sequence joins TRBV6-1 and TRBJ2-7; D is possibly TRBD1 (5 bases). This CDR3 is built from 14 residues. Looked up from germline, CDR1 is MNHNS and CDR2 is SASEGT. The V end lost 7 bases, the J end lost 1 base, and 14 bases lay between the germline ends. CDR3 sequence: CASKILSGSYEQYF. The CDR3 DNA is TGTGCCAGCAAAATCCTATCAGGGTCCTACGAGCAGTACTTC.

This clonotype has a count of ten or more. J is TRBJ1-1 and V is TRBV12-3 or TRBV12-4; the D gene is possibly TRBD1 (5 bases). V lost 6 bases and J lost 0, with 17 bases in between. The CDR3 totals 16 residues. This CDR3 is CASSSNSGTLNTEAFF. The CDR3 nucleotides read TGTGCCAGCAGCTCAAATTCCGGGACCCTGAACACTGAAGCTTTCTTT.

As DNA, the CDR3 is TGCGCCAGCAGCTTTCAGGGAAGGGGGACTGAAGCTTTCTTT. It yields the protein CASSFQGRGTEAFF. This chain uses TRBV5-1 with TRBJ1-1, with a tentative D call TRBD1 (6 bases). This CDR3 is built from 14 residues. Trimming removed 2 bases at V and 5 bases at J, with 13 bases between. CDR1 SGHRS and CDR2 YFSETQ come from the germline V gene.

There are a few counts of this clonotype. This chain uses TRBV7-2 with TRBJ2-2; TRBD1 is a possible D gene (6 bases). Germline V gene lookup returns CDR1 SGHTA and CDR2 FQGNSA. Trimming pared 5 bases from V and 1 base from J, leaving 14 bases between. The CDR3 loop spans 16 amino acids. The CDR3 reads CASSPPKGGNTGELFF. DNA for the CDR3: TGTGCCAGCAGCCCCCCCAAAGGGGGGAACACCGGGGAGCTGTTTTTT.

The chain joins TRBV4-3 to TRBJ2-3; no clear D. CDR1 and CDR2 from the germline V gene are LGHNA and YSLEER. This CDR3 has 15 amino acids. V lost 1 base, J lost 0 bases, and 8 bases lay in between. DNA for the CDR3: TGCGCCAGCAGCCAAGGCTTTGCGAGCACAGATACGCAGTATTTT. This translates into CASSQGFASTDTQYF.

The V and J genes are TRBV5-5 and TRBJ1-3, with 9 bases that match TRBD1. The V gene's germline CDR1 is SGHKS and CDR2 YYEKEE (reference sequence). J lost 1 base, V lost 4 bases, and 12 bases had no gene match. This CDR3 spans 18 amino acids. The CDR3 DNA sequence: TGTGCCAGCAGCATTAACGCCGGGACAGGGAATTCTGGAAACACCATATATTTT. Protein: CASSINAGTGNSGNTIYF.

The gene calls are TRBV20-1 and TRBJ1-1; possible D gene TRBD1, 5 bases. Looked up from germline, CDR1 is DFQATT and CDR2 is SNEGSKA (reference sequence). This CDR3 contains 14 residues. Trimming took off 6 bases at V and 0 bases at J, with 14 bases between the two ends. The CDR3 bases are TGCAGTGCAGGACGACAGAGAATGAACACTGAAGCTTTCTTT. Translated, it gives CSAGRQRMNTEAFF.

The CDR3 DNA follows: TGTGCCAGCAGCCCCGGTGGGGGGCCCTATGGCTACACCTTC. It yields the protein CASSPGGGPYGYTF. This chain connects TRBV5-5 to TRBJ1-2; D perhaps matches TRBD1 (6 bases). Trimming cost V 4 bases and J 4 bases, with 14 bases left between them. The germline V gene has CDR1 SGHKS and CDR2 YYEKEE (reference sequence). The CDR3 is 14 residues long.

The chain combines TRBV7-9 with TRBJ2-2; 7 nucleotides align to TRBD1. The trim removed 5 bases at V and 3 bases at J, leaving 9 bases unmatched. This CDR3 is built from 16 residues. Germline V gives CDR1 SEHNR, CDR2 FQNEAQ (reference sequence). CDR3: CASSTQRDSHTGELFF. The DNA for the CDR3 is TGTGCCAGCAGCACCCAACGGGACAGCCACACCGGGGAGCTGTTTTTT.

The chain employs TRBV7-9 and TRBJ2-7, with D hard to call. The V end lost 6 bases, the J end lost 7 bases, and 16 bases lay between the germline ends. CDR1 SEHNR and CDR2 FQNEAQ come from the germline V gene (reference sequence). This CDR3 has 13 residues. CDR3 nucleotide sequence: TGTGCCAGCAGGGGGATACGTGGTTGGGAGCAGTACTTC. This translates into CASRGIRGWEQYF. The complete variable domain, with remaining parts taken from reference TRBV7-9 and TRBJ2-7, reads DTGVSQNPRHKITKRGQNVTFRCDPISEHNRLYWYRQTLGQGPEFLTYFQNEAQLEKSRLLSDRFSAERPKGSFSTLEIQRTEQGDSAMYLCASRGIRGWEQYFGPGTRLTVT.

The genes are TRBV7-3 and TRBJ2-1, with TRBD1 matching 8 bases. The germline V gene has CDR1 SGHTA and CDR2 FQGTGA. The CDR3 covers 16 residues. The J segment lost 7 bases and the V segment lost 1 base, leaving 9 bases of the junction unmatched. CDR3 protein: CASSLMVTGERNEQFF. The CDR3 nucleotides are TGTGCCAGCAGCTTAATGGTGACAGGGGAGCGGAATGAGCAGTTCTTC. Combining the CDR3 with reference TRBV7-3 and TRBJ2-1 gives the whole variable domain GAGVSQTPSNKVTEKGKYVELRCDPISGHTALYWYRQSLGQGPEFLIYFQGTGAADDSGLPNDRFFAVRPEGSVSTLKIQRTERGDSAVYLCASSLMVTGERNEQFFGPGTRLTVL.